The clone carrying this T cell receptor (beta chain) was picked up one time. Its specificity is not known. These data originate in a study of post-analysis software for immune sequencing data. Overall study results and limits: A significant reduction in normalized Chao1 diversity was observed in multiple sclerosis patients versus controls. In patients, a few TRBV segments were more frequent than in controls, with TRBV5-6, TRBV5-1 and TRBV20-1 among them.

The library was made from cDNA and included unique molecular identifiers. TCRdb fed the PCR reads into MiXCR, producing one record per CDR3 protein. The repertoire has hundreds of thousands of distinct CDR3 sequences, approximately 60% of them found once; the top ten carry about 10%. The CDR3 spans 13 residues. With V trimmed by 2 bases and J by 5 bases, 4 bases remained unmatched. Germline CDR1 reads DFQATT; CDR2 reads SNEGSKA (reference sequence). Sequenced: blood. The chain combines TRBV20-1 with TRBJ2-5, with 8 bases matching TRBD1. The TCR originated in a girl aged 2-10 years with multiple sclerosis. This CDR3 reads CSARQGARETQYF. The CDR3 DNA is TGCAGTGCTAGACAGGGGGCACGGGAGACCCAGTACTTC.